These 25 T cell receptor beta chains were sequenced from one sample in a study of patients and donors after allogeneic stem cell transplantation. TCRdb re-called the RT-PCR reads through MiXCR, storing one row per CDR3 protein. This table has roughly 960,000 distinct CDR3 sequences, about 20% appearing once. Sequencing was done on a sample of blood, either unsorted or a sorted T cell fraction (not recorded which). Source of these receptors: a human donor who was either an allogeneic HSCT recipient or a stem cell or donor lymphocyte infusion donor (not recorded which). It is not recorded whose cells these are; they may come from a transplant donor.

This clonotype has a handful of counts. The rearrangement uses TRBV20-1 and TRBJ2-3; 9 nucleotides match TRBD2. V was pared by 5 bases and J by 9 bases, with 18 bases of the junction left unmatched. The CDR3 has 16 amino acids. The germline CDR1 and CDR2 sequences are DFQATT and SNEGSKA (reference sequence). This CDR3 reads CSASPPYTGAGGTQYF. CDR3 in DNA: TGCAGTGCTTCCCCTCCATACACTGGTGCGGGGGGGACGCAGTATTTT.

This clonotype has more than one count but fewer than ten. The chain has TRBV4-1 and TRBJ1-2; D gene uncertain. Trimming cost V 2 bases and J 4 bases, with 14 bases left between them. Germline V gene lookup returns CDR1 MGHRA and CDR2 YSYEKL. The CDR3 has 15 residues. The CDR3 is CASSQQTSGAYGYTF. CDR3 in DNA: TGCGCCAGCAGCCAACAGACATCTGGCGCCTATGGCTACACCTTC.

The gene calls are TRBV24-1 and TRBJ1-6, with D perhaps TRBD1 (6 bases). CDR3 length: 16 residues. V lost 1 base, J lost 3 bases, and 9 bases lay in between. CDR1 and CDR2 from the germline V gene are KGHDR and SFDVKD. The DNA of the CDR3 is TGTGCCACCAGTGATTTCGCGACAGGCTATAATTCACCCCTCCACTTT. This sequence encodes CATSDFATGYNSPLHF.

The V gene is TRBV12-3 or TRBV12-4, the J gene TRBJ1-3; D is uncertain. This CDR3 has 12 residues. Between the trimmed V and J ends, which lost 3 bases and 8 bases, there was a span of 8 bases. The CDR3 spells CASSFSGDTIYF. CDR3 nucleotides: TGTGCCAGCAGTTTTAGTGGGGACACCATATATTTT.

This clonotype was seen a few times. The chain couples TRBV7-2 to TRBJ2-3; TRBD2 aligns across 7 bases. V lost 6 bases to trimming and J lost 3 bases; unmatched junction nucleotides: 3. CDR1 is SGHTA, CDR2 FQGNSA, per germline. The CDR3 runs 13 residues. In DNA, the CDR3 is TGTGCCAGCAGAAAACTAGCGACAGATACGCAGTATTTT. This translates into CASRKLATDTQYF.

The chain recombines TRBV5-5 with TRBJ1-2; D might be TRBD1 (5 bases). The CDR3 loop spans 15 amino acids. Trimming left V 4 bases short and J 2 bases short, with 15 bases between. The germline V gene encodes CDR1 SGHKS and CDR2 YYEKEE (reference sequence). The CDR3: CASSIQDERNYGYTF. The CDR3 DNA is TGTGCCAGCAGCATACAGGATGAAAGAAACTATGGCTACACCTTC.

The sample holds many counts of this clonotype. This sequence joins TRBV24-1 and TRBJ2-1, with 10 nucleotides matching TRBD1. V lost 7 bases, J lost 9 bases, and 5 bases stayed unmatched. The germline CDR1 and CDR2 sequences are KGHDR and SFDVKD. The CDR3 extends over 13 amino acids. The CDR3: CATSGQGVLEQFF. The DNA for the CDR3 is TGTGCCACCAGCGGACAGGGGGTTCTTGAGCAGTTCTTC.

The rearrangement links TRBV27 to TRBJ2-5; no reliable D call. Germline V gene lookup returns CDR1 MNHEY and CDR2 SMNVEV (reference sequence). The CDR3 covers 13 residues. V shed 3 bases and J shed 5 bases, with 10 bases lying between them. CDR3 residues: CASSFAGRETQYF. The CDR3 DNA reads TGTGCCAGCAGTTTTGCTGGGCGGGAGACCCAGTACTTC.

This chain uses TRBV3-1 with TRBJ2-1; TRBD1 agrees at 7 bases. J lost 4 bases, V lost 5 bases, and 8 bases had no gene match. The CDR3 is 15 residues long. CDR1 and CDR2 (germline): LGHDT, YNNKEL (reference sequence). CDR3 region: CASSKGQVNYNEQFF. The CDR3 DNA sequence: TGTGCCAGCAGCAAAGGACAGGTAAATTACAATGAGCAGTTCTTC.

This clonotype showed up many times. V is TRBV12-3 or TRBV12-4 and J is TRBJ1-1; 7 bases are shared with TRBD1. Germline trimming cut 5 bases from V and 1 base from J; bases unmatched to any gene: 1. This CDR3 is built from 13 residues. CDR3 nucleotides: TGTGCCAGCAGTGGGACAGCGAACACTGAAGCTTTCTTT. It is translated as CASSGTANTEAFF.

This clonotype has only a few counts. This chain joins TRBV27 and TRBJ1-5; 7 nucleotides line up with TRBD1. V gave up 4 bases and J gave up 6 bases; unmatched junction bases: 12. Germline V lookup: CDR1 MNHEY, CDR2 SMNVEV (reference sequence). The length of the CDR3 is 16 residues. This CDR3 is CASSYGSPGGGQPQHF. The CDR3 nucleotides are TGTGCCAGCAGTTACGGATCGCCAGGGGGGGGTCAGCCCCAGCATTTT.

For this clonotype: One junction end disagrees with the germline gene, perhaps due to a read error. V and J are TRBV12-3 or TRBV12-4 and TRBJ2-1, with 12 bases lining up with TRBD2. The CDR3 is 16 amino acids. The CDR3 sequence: CASSLAGGPVYNEQFF. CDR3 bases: TGTGCCAGCAGTCTAGCGGGAGGGCCGGTCTACAATGAGCAGTTCTTC.

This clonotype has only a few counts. The CDR3 loop is CASSAPRGGSANTGELFF. CDR3 coding DNA: TGTGCCAGCAGTGCCCCCCGGGGCGGGTCCGCGAACACCGGGGAGCTGTTTTTT. This chain uses TRBV6-1 with TRBJ2-2; the D gene could be TRBD1 or TRBD2 (5 bases each). V lost 4 bases and J 0 bases, leaving 18 bases between the germline ends. The CDR3 length is 18 residues. Germline CDR1 and CDR2: MNHNS and SASEGT.

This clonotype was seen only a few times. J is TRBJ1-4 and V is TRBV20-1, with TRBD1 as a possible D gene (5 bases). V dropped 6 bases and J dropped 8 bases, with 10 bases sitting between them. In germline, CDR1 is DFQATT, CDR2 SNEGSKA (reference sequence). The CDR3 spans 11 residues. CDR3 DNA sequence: TGCAGTGCAAGGGGACGGGAAAAACTGTTTTTT. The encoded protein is CSARGREKLFF.

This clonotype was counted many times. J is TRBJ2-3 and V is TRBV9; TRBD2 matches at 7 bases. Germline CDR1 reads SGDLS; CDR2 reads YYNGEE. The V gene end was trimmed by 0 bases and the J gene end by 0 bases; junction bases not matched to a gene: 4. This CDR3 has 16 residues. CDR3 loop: CASSVVTAGSTDTQYF. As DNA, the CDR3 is TGTGCCAGCAGCGTAGTTACAGCGGGAAGCACAGATACGCAGTATTTT.

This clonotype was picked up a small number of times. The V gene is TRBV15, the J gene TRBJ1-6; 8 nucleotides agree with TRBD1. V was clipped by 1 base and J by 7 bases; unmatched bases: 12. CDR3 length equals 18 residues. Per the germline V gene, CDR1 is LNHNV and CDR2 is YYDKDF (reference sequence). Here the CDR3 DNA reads TGTGCCACCAGCAGAGGCGGACAGGGAACCTTAGGGAATTCACCCCTCCACTTT. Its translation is CATSRGGQGTLGNSPLHF.

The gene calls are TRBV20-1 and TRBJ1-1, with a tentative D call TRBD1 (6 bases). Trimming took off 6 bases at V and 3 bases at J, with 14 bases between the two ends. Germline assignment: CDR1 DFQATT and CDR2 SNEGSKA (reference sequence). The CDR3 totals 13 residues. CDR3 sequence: CSAGQFRDTEAFF. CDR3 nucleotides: TGCAGTGCAGGACAGTTTAGGGACACTGAAGCTTTCTTT.

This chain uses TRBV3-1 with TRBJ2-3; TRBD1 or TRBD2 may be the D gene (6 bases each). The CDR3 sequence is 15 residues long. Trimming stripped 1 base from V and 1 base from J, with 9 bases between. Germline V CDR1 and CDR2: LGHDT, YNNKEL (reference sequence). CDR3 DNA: TGTGCCAGCAGCCAAGTCGGGGGCCGCACAGATACGCAGTATTTT. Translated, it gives CASSQVGGRTDTQYF.

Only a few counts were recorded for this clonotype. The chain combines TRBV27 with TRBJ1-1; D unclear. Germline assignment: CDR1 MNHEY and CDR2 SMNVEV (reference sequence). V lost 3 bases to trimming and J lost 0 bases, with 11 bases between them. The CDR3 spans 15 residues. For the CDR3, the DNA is TGTGCCAGCAGTTTTGTGGCAGAGCTGAACACTGAAGCTTTCTTT. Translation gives CASSFVAELNTEAFF.

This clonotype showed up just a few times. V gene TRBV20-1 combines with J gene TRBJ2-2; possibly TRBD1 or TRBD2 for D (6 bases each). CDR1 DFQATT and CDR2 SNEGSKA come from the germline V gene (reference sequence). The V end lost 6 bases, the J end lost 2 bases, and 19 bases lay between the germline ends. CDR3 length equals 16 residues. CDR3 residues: CSATRVEGVNTGELFF. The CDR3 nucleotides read TGCAGTGCCACACGGGTGGAGGGGGTTAACACCGGGGAGCTGTTTTTT.

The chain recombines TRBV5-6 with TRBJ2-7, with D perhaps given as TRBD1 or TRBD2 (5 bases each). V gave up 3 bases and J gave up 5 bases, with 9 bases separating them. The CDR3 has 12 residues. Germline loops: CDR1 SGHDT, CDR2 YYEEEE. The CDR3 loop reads CASSWDVNEQYF. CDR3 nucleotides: TGTGCCAGCAGCTGGGACGTGAACGAGCAGTACTTC.

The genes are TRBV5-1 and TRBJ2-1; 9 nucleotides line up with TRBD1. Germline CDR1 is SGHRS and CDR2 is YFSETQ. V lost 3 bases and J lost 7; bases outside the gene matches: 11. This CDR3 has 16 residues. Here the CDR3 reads CASSYYRDRERNEQFF. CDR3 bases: TGCGCCAGCAGCTATTACCGGGACAGGGAGCGAAATGAGCAGTTCTTC.

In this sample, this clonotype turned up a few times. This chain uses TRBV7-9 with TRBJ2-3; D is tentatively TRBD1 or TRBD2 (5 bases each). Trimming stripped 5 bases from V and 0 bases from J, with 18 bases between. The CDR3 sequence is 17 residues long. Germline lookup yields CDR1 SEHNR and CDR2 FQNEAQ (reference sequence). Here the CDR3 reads CASSLGAGASSTDTQYF. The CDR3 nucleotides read TGTGCCAGCAGCCTCGGGGCAGGAGCGTCTAGCACAGATACGCAGTATTTT.

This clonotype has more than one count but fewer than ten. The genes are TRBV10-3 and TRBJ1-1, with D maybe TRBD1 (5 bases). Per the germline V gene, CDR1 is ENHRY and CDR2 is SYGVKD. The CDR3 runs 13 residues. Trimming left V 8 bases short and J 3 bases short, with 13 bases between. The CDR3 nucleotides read TGTGCCATCCGCAGGGATAGGTACACTGAAGCTTTCTTT. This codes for CAIRRDRYTEAFF.

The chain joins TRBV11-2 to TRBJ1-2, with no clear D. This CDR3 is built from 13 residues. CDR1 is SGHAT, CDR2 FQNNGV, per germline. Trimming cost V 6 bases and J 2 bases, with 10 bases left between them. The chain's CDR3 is CASRTAGNYGYTF. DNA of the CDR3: TGTGCCAGCAGAACCGCGGGGAACTATGGCTACACCTTC.